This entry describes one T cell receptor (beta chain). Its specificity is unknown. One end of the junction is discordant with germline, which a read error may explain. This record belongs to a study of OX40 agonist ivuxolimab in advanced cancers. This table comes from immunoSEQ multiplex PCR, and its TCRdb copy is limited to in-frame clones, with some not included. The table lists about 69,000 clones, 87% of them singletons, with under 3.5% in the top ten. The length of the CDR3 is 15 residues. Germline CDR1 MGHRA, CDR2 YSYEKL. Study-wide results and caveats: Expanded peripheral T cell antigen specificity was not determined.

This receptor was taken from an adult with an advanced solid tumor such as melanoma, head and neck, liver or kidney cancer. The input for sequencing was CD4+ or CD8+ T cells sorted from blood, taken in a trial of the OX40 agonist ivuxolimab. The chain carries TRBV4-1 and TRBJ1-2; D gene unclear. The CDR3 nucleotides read TGTGCCAGCAGCCAAGCAAAGGGCTCTAACTATGGCTACACCTTC. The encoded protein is CASSQAKGSNYGYTF.